What follows is one T cell receptor (beta chain) and its context. Profiled with immunoSEQ multiplex PCR; TCRdb holds only in-frame clones, not every one. The sample contains about 70,000 clones, 80% of which appear only once. This record comes from a study of blood T cell repertoires in COVID-19. The sample taken for sequencing was peripheral blood. The TCR sequence derives from a man between 70 and 80 years old who had recovered from COVID-19.

CDR3 amino acids: CAWSVGGASGNTIYF. Written as DNA, the CDR3 is TGTGCCTGGAGTGTCGGGGGGGCATCTGGAAACACCATATATTTT. The V and J genes are TRBV30 and TRBJ1-3, with a possible D match to TRBD1 (6 bases). Trimming removed 0 bases at V and 1 base at J, with 10 bases between. CDR3 length: 15 amino acids. From germline, CDR1 is GTSNPN and CDR2 SVGIG (reference sequence).